These 20 T cell receptor beta chains were sequenced from one sample in a study of T cell responses to AZD1222 COVID-19 vaccine. The protocol was immunoSEQ multiplex PCR, while the TCRdb copy is restricted to in-frame clones and leaves out a portion. Of around 79,000 clones in the sample, nearly 90% were seen once. Sequencing used peripheral blood, obtained on day 0 of AZD1222 vaccination. The receptors were gathered from an adult in good health.

This clone was seen once. The chain links TRBV24-1 to TRBJ2-1, with 15 bases that match TRBD2. With V trimmed by 4 bases and J by 10 bases, 10 bases remained unmatched. The CDR3 spans 17 residues. CDR1 and CDR2 (germline): KGHDR, SFDVKD. CDR3 sequence reads: CATSEAGTSGRRGEQFF. DNA for the CDR3: TGTGCCACCAGTGAAGCCGGGACTAGCGGGAGGAGGGGGGAGCAGTTCTTC.

CDR3 coding DNA: TGTGCCAGCAGCTTAGGTCCCGCAAATGGCTACACCTTC. It is translated as CASSLGPANGYTF. The rearrangement uses TRBV7-3 and TRBJ1-2; D is unclear. This CDR3 contains 13 residues. The V end was cut by 2 bases, the J end by 6 bases, with 10 bases between. CDR1 and CDR2 (germline): SGHTA, FQGTGA.

V usage is TRBV3-1 (or the pseudogene TRBV3-2) and J usage is TRBJ2-1; D possibly corresponds to TRBD2 (6 bases). The germline V and J ends were trimmed by 1 base and 10 bases, with 11 bases remaining between them. The germline V gene has CDR1 LGHDT and CDR2 YNNKEL (reference sequence). There are 13 residues in the CDR3. The CDR3 region has the DNA TGTGCCAGCAGCCAAGGTCGGCTAGCGGAGCAGTTCTTC. Translated: CASSQGRLAEQFF.

The genes are TRBV4-3 and TRBJ1-3; weak D call: TRBD1 (6 bases). From germline, CDR1 is LGHNA and CDR2 YSLEER. V was clipped by 2 bases and J by 0 bases, with 14 bases between them. The CDR3 is 17 amino acids. The CDR3: CASSQTSTDSSGNTIYF. DNA of the CDR3: TGCGCCAGCAGCCAAACCTCGACGGACAGCTCTGGAAACACCATATATTTT.

The chain employs TRBV29-1 and TRBJ1-1, with 8 bases lining up with TRBD1. Per the germline V gene, CDR1 is SQVTM and CDR2 is ANQGSEA. Germline trimming cut 8 bases from V and 1 base from J; bases unmatched to any gene: 6. CDR3 length equals 13 residues. In nucleotides, the CDR3 is TGCAGCTCCGCCGGGACAGGGAACACTGAAGCTTTCTTT. Its translation: CSSAGTGNTEAFF. The variable domain in full, with the rest retrieved from reference TRBV29-1 and TRBJ1-1, is SAVISQKPSRDICQRGTSLTIQCQVDSQVTMMFWYRQQPGQSLTLIATANQGSEATYESGFVIDKFPISRPNLTFSTLTVSNMSPEDSSIYLCSSAGTGNTEAFFGQGTRLTVV.

J is TRBJ1-2 and V is TRBV6-2 or TRBV6-3; no definite D call. The CDR3 has 12 amino acids. The germline V gene encodes CDR1 MNHEY and CDR2 SVGEGT. Trimming removed 0 bases at V and 1 base at J, with 0 bases between. The CDR3 DNA reads TGTGCCAGCAGTTACTCTAACTATGGCTACACCTTC. Translating it yields CASSYSNYGYTF.

The chain links TRBV13 to TRBJ2-4; 8 bases are a match to TRBD1. Looked up from germline, CDR1 is PRHDT and CDR2 is FYEKMQ (reference sequence). There are 13 residues in the CDR3. The V segment lost 6 bases and the J segment 8 bases; nucleotides outside the gene matches: 6. The CDR3 DNA is TGTGCCAGCAGTTCCGACAGGGGTGACATTCAGTACTTC. Its protein is CASSSDRGDIQYF.

This chain joins TRBV2 and TRBJ2-5; the D gene is possibly TRBD2 (5 bases). Looked up from germline, CDR1 is SNHLY and CDR2 is FYNNEI. Trimming took 7 bases from V and 5 from J, leaving 11 bases between them. CDR3 length: 12 amino acids. The CDR3 here is CASNTGLETQYF. CDR3 sequence (DNA): TGTGCCAGCAATACGGGATTGGAGACCCAGTACTTC.

The rearrangement links TRBV7-9 to TRBJ2-1; 8 bases align to TRBD2. The CDR3 totals 14 residues. CDR1 and CDR2 (germline): SEHNR, FQNEAQ (reference sequence). Trimming took 1 base from V and 10 from J; bases not matched to a gene: 6. The CDR3 here is CASSLVETSDEQFF. The CDR3, as DNA: TGTGCCAGCAGCTTAGTGGAGACTAGCGACGAGCAGTTCTTC.

This CDR3 is CASSQPQGYNSPLHF. The CDR3 coding sequence is TGTGCCAGCAGCCAGCCCCAGGGATATAATTCACCCCTCCACTTT. V and J are TRBV3-1 (or the pseudogene TRBV3-2) and TRBJ1-6; maybe TRBD1 (5 bases). This CDR3 contains 15 residues. Looked up from germline, CDR1 is LGHDT and CDR2 is YNNKEL (reference sequence). The V end lost 3 bases, the J end lost 4 bases, and 10 bases lay between the germline ends.

J is TRBJ1-1 and V is TRBV12-3 or TRBV12-4, with D hard to call. This CDR3 has 12 amino acids. The germline V and J ends were trimmed by 3 bases and 5 bases, with 7 bases remaining between them. This CDR3 is CASSFPGTEAFF. DNA of the CDR3: TGTGCCAGCAGTTTCCCGGGGACTGAAGCTTTCTTT.

This chain links TRBV3-1 (or the pseudogene TRBV3-2) with TRBJ1-6; D not resolved. Trimming left V 1 base short and J 10 bases short, with 11 bases between. The CDR3 covers 14 residues. CDR1 LGHDT and CDR2 YNNKEL come from the germline V gene (reference sequence). The CDR3 protein is CASSQVRGESPLHF. CDR3 DNA sequence: TGTGCCAGCAGCCAAGTACGGGGTGAGTCACCCCTCCACTTT.

The chain uses TRBV15 and TRBJ2-1, with D maybe TRBD2 (5 bases). Germline CDR1 and CDR2: LNHNV and YYDKDF (reference sequence). The CDR3 runs to 13 residues. V was clipped by 1 base and J by 6 bases, with 7 bases between them. This CDR3 reads CATSRAGFNEQFF. The CDR3 DNA reads as TGTGCCACCAGCAGAGCGGGATTCAATGAGCAGTTCTTC. The full variable domain, completed using reference TRBV15 and TRBJ2-1, is DAMVIQNPRYQVTQFGKPVTLSCSQTLNHNVMYWYQQKSSQAPKLLFHYYDKDFNNEADTPDNFQSRRPNTSFCFLDIRSPGLGDTAMYLCATSRAGFNEQFFGPGTRLTVL.

The chain joins TRBV7-9 to TRBJ1-2; TRBD1 is a possible D gene (5 bases). The CDR3 loop spans 15 amino acids. Germline CDR1 reads SEHNR; CDR2 reads FQNEAQ (reference sequence). Between the trimmed V and J ends, which lost 5 bases and 3 bases, there was a span of 16 bases. For the CDR3, the DNA is TGTGCCAGCAGCCCCCGGGGACTCCGAGACTATGGCTACACCTTC. Translated: CASSPRGLRDYGYTF. Looking up the rest from reference TRBV7-9 and TRBJ1-2 gives the full variable domain: DTGVSQNPRHKITKRGQNVTFRCDPISEHNRLYWYRQTLGQGPEFLTYFQNEAQLEKSRLLSDRFSAERPKGSFSTLEIQRTEQGDSAMYLCASSPRGLRDYGYTFGSGTRLTVV.

In this sample, this clone turned up once. The V call is TRBV7-8, the J call TRBJ1-5, with D possibly TRBD1 on 6 matching bases. The V and J ends lost 2 bases and 4 bases respectively, with 21 bases between them. The CDR3 totals 18 residues. The V gene's germline CDR1 is SGHVS and CDR2 FQNEAQ. The CDR3 DNA follows: TGTGCCAGCAGCTTAAGGGGGGCCCTTGAGCGGCCAAATCAGCCCCAGCATTTT. Encoded protein: CASSLRGALERPNQPQHF.

This chain uses TRBV4-1 with TRBJ1-2; D is unclear. Germline-derived CDR1 and CDR2 are MGHRA and YSYEKL. The CDR3 consists of 13 residues. Trimming took 3 bases from V and 8 from J, leaving 13 bases between them. CDR3 sequence (DNA): TGCGCCAGCAGCCAGGATGGACCCCTCGGCTACACCTTC. Protein product: CASSQDGPLGYTF.

The V and J genes are TRBV5-4 and TRBJ2-1; D perhaps matches TRBD2 (6 bases). Trimming pared 1 base from V and 3 bases from J, leaving 11 bases between. The CDR3 loop spans 15 amino acids. Per germline, CDR1 SGHNT and CDR2 YYREEE (reference sequence). The CDR3: CASSLIAGFYNEQFF. CDR3 in DNA: TGTGCCAGCAGCTTGATCGCGGGGTTCTACAATGAGCAGTTCTTC.

The genes are TRBV4-3 and TRBJ2-1; D is unclear. V was clipped by 0 bases and J by 1 base, with 7 bases between them. Germline CDR1 is LGHNA and CDR2 is YSLEER. The CDR3 has 15 residues. CDR3 DNA sequence: TGCGCCAGCAGCCAAGATCTTGATTCCTACAATGAGCAGTTCTTC. Residues: CASSQDLDSYNEQFF.

The V call is TRBV3-1 (or the pseudogene TRBV3-2), the J call TRBJ1-3; a weak D match, TRBD1 (5 bases). This CDR3 contains 16 residues. V gave up 4 bases and J gave up 0 bases, with 13 bases separating them. The V gene's germline CDR1 is LGHDT and CDR2 YNNKEL (reference sequence). Written as DNA, the CDR3 is TGTGCCAGCAGCCGTCCGGGACGGAGCTCTGGAAACACCATATATTTT. It specifies CASSRPGRSSGNTIYF.

This chain uses TRBV18 with TRBJ1-5; no definite D call. The CDR3 spans 15 residues. The V gene lost 2 bases and the J gene lost 1 base, with 9 bases spanning the gap. Germline V lookup: CDR1 KGHSH, CDR2 LQKENI. DNA of the CDR3: TGTGCCAGCTCACCATCCCAGTTAAGCAATCAGCCCCAGCATTTT. It yields the protein CASSPSQLSNQPQHF.